These 13 T cell receptor beta chains came from one sample sequenced in a study of CD8 T cells in Susac syndrome. A quantity of about 0.45 to 1 ug RNA underwent reverse transcription using random hexamers. One entry per CDR3 protein results from TCRdb running MiXCR on the immunoSEQ multiplex PCR reads. The sample has around 280,000 distinct CDR3 sequences; just over 90% are singletons. Sequencing was carried out using CD4+ T cells from PBMCs. These receptor sequences come from a human donor with multiple sclerosis.

This rearrangement joins TRBV29-1 to TRBJ2-1; D not resolved. The CDR3 loop spans 19 amino acids. Germline V gives CDR1 SQVTM, CDR2 ANQGSEA. V lost 6 bases, J lost 0 bases, and 27 bases lay in between. The CDR3 DNA reads TGCAGCGTCCCTGTGGCCCAGAAAACTCATTCGTTCTCCTACAATGAGCAGTTCTTC. Translation gives CSVPVAQKTHSFSYNEQFF.

In this sample, this clonotype turned up a few times. The chain is built from TRBV12-3 or TRBV12-4 and TRBJ1-5, with D possibly TRBD1 on 5 matching bases. V lost 6 bases and J lost 8, with 20 bases in between. This CDR3 comprises 15 residues. This chain's CDR3 is CASSFGIFGTEPQHF. CDR3 bases: TGTGCCAGCAGCTTCGGGATCTTCGGGACGGAGCCCCAGCATTTT.

The chain links TRBV7-2 to TRBJ2-3; D is undetermined. The V end was cut by 6 bases, the J end by 0 bases, with 10 bases between. CDR1 is SGHTA and CDR2 is FQGNSA in the germline V gene. The CDR3 has 14 amino acids. The CDR3 nucleotides read TGTGCCAGCAGAAAAATCGGGAGCACAGATACGCAGTATTTT. Translating it yields CASRKIGSTDTQYF.

This clonotype was counted a single time. The chain couples TRBV5-1 to TRBJ2-3; the D is unclear. The CDR3 spans 16 residues. Germline V gives CDR1 SGHRS, CDR2 YFSETQ. Trimming removed 2 bases at V and 1 base at J, with 14 bases between. The CDR3 nucleotides are TGCGCCAGCAGCTTAGCCCTGGGGATCGGCACAGATACGCAGTATTTT. Protein sequence: CASSLALGIGTDTQYF.

The chain combines TRBV6-5 with TRBJ2-5; D gene ambiguous. Germline values: CDR1 MNHEY, CDR2 SVGAGI. This CDR3 region has 13 residues. V was clipped by 6 bases and J by 4 bases, with 12 bases between them. For the CDR3, the DNA is TGTGCCAGCAGCCCACCTGGACGAGAGACCCAGTACTTC. This translates into CASSPPGRETQYF.

The chain recombines TRBV5-1 with TRBJ2-3; either TRBD1 or TRBD2 may supply D (5 bases each). V dropped 4 bases and J dropped 6 bases, with 15 bases sitting between them. The CDR3 runs 14 residues. Germline V gene lookup returns CDR1 SGHRS and CDR2 YFSETQ. The CDR3, as DNA: TGCGCCAGCAGCCCCGGACACCCGGGGGATACGCAGTATTTT. Protein product: CASSPGHPGDTQYF.

The chain uses TRBV24-1 and TRBJ2-3, with 8 bases aligning to TRBD2. This CDR3 has 15 amino acids. Germline values: CDR1 KGHDR, CDR2 SFDVKD. With 4 bases clipped from V and 6 bases from J, the junction kept 8 bases outside the gene matches. The CDR3 DNA reads TGTGCCACCAGTGACCCCGCAGCGGGAGAGGATACGCAGTATTTT. Amino acids: CATSDPAAGEDTQYF.

This chain uses TRBV29-1 with TRBJ2-2, with 9 positions matching TRBD2. Germline V lookup: CDR1 SQVTM, CDR2 ANQGSEA. V gave up 7 bases and J gave up 3 bases; unmatched junction bases: 6. The CDR3 extends over 14 amino acids. CDR3 loop: CSAVQREDTGELFF. Here the CDR3 DNA reads TGCAGCGCCGTACAGCGGGAGGACACCGGGGAGCTGTTTTTT.

This clonotype was counted a single time. The chain uses TRBV9 and TRBJ2-7, with 9 bases that match TRBD2. Germline V CDR1 and CDR2: SGDLS, YYNGEE. Trimming cost V 0 bases and J 0 bases; bases outside gene matches: 10. The CDR3 is made up of 18 amino acids. CDR3 nucleotide sequence: TGTGCCAGCAGCGTAGGGCCAGCGGGAGGCCAAATCTCCTACGAGCAGTACTTC. Translation gives CASSVGPAGGQISYEQYF.

The chain links TRBV19 to TRBJ1-2; a weak D match, TRBD1 (6 bases). V was pared by 6 bases and J by 4 bases, with 18 bases between. The CDR3 is 15 amino acids. Germline CDR1 LNHDA, CDR2 SQIVND (reference sequence). CDR3 nucleotides: TGTGCCAGTAGACGGGGGGCCGATCTTCCCTATGGCTACACCTTC. This encodes CASRRGADLPYGYTF.

This clonotype has a single count. The chain employs TRBV12-3 or TRBV12-4 and TRBJ1-1, with D perhaps matching TRBD1 (5 bases). CDR3 size: 19 residues. V gave up 5 bases and J gave up 7 bases, with 32 bases separating them. This CDR3 reads CASSPIRGGGNTPFGEAFF. Written as DNA, the CDR3 is TGTGCCAGCAGTCCCATCCGCGGGGGGGGAAACACTCCGTTCGGTGAAGCTTTCTTT.

The chain is built from TRBV4-2 and TRBJ2-3; 8 bases line up with TRBD2. Germline V gene lookup returns CDR1 LGHNA and CDR2 YNFKEQ. CDR3 length: 20 amino acids. V dropped 7 bases and J dropped 0; count of bases not matched to a gene: 21. The CDR3 protein is CASTKGLGGGTSRSTDTQYF. DNA of the CDR3: TGTGCCAGCACCAAAGGTCTGGGCGGGGGGACCTCCCGGAGCACAGATACGCAGTATTTT.

For the CDR3, the DNA is TGCAGTGCTCCTACAGGGGGCGGACGGGATGGAATTCAGTACTTC. As protein: CSAPTGGGRDGIQYF. The V call is TRBV20-1, the J call TRBJ2-4; 9 bases agree with TRBD1. The CDR3 runs 15 residues. Germline values: CDR1 DFQATT, CDR2 SNEGSKA (reference sequence). With 5 bases clipped from V and 10 bases from J, the junction kept 15 bases outside the gene matches.